This T cell receptor beta chain was sequenced in a study of blood T cell repertoires in COVID-19. Study in general: In each case, the material was cDNA or gDNA derived from T cells, B-cell-depleted T cells, or PBMCs.

Under the authors' procedure: Researchers report that nucleated cell counts were estimated from reference gene primer amplification. Clones were sequenced by immunoSEQ multiplex PCR, and TCRdb holds only the in-frame ones, with some missing. The V and J calls and clone size come from that table; D and trimming were worked out from the DNA. The sample yields 170,000 or so clones, 87% seen once. The CDR3 length is 15 residues. Unmatched junction bases numbered 5, after V lost 3 bases and J lost 3 bases. Germline V gene data show CDR1 as SGDLS and CDR2 as YYNGEE. The sequenced sample was peripheral blood. This clonotype was obtained from a woman between 18 and 29 years old who had recovered from COVID-19. The V gene is TRBV9, the J gene TRBJ2-3; 9 bases are a match to TRBD1. The CDR3 nucleotides read TGTGCCAGCAGCGGCAGACAGGGGGGAACAGATACGCAGTATTTT. It is translated as CASSGRQGGTDTQYF.